This passage covers 10 T cell receptor beta chains from one sample sequenced in a study of blood T cell repertoires in COVID-19. TCRdb keeps only in-frame clones here, not all; method: immunoSEQ multiplex PCR. The data hold hundreds of thousands of clones, with roughly 89% observed a single time. The specimen sequenced was PBMCs or T cells enriched from blood (not recorded which). The receptors were sampled from a woman in her forties or fifties who had recovered from COVID-19.

J is TRBJ2-3 and V is TRBV7-2; possible D gene TRBD2, 5 bases. There are 16 residues in the CDR3. The germline V gene encodes CDR1 SGHTA and CDR2 FQGNSA. V was trimmed by 5 bases and J by 4 bases, leaving 19 bases between them. DNA for the CDR3: TGTGCCAGCAGCCCAGCGGTCCTCCCCCTTTCAGATACGCAGTATTTT. Residues: CASSPAVLPLSDTQYF.

The CDR3 protein is CASSSTGSSYNEQFF. The CDR3 DNA follows: TGTGCCAGCAGCTCAACAGGTAGCTCCTACAATGAGCAGTTCTTC. This sequence joins TRBV5-5 and TRBJ2-1; tentative D call: TRBD1 (5 bases). This CDR3 region has 15 residues. V shed 3 bases and J shed 0 bases, with 10 bases lying between them. Looked up from germline, CDR1 is SGHKS and CDR2 is YYEKEE (reference sequence). Looking up the rest from reference TRBV5-5 and TRBJ2-1 gives the full variable domain: DAGVTQSPTHLIKTRGQQVTLRCSPISGHKSVSWYQQVLGQGPQFIFQYYEKEERGRGNFPDRFSARQFPNYSSELNVNALLLGDSALYLCASSSTGSSYNEQFFGPGTRLTVL.

This chain connects TRBV4-1 to TRBJ1-4; D gene unclear. V was clipped by 0 bases and J by 6 bases, with 11 bases between them. CDR3 length: 15 amino acids. CDR1 is MGHRA, CDR2 YSYEKL, per germline. In DNA, the CDR3 is TGCGCCAGCAGCCAAGAGGGCAGAGCTGATGAAAAACTGTTTTTT. Its protein is CASSQEGRADEKLFF.

This clone was seen just once. The chain joins TRBV28 to TRBJ2-7; D might be TRBD1 (6 bases). The CDR3 runs to 14 residues. Germline V gene lookup returns CDR1 MDHEN and CDR2 SYDVKM. Trimming pared 7 bases from V and 2 bases from J, leaving 15 bases between. The CDR3 here is CASKGRGITYEQYF. Here the CDR3 DNA reads TGTGCCAGCAAGGGTAGGGGGATCACCTACGAGCAGTACTTC. Together with reference TRBV28 and TRBJ2-7, the CDR3 gives the full variable domain: DVKVTQSSRYLVKRTGEKVFLECVQDMDHENMFWYRQDPGLGLRLIYFSYDVKMKEKGDIPEGYSVSREKKERFSLILESASTNQTSMYLCASKGRGITYEQYFGPGTRLTVT.

The chain links TRBV7-9 to TRBJ1-2, with 10 bases identical to TRBD1. Germline V CDR1 and CDR2: SEHNR, FQNEAQ (reference sequence). With 5 bases clipped from V and 0 bases from J, the junction kept 3 bases outside the gene matches. This CDR3 is 15 amino acids long. CDR3 residues: CASSKGTGANYGYTF. The CDR3 nucleotides read TGTGCCAGCAGCAAAGGGACAGGGGCTAACTATGGCTACACCTTC.

V is TRBV12-3 or TRBV12-4 and J is TRBJ2-3; 9 bases are a match to TRBD1. Losses at the gene ends were 5 bases for V and 6 bases for J; bases not matched to a gene: 3. This CDR3 contains 13 residues. The CDR3 loop is CASSPGTGDTQYF. CDR3 DNA sequence: TGTGCCAGCAGTCCCGGGACAGGGGATACGCAGTATTTT.

This chain joins TRBV2 and TRBJ2-7; D might be TRBD1 (6 bases). Trimming shortened V by 1 base and J by 1 base, and 11 bases separated the two germline ends. Germline CDR1 reads SNHLY; CDR2 reads FYNNEI. The CDR3 covers 15 residues. Here the CDR3 DNA reads TGTGCCAGCAGTGAAGACAAAAGGGGGTCCTACGAGCAGTACTTC. Its translation: CASSEDKRGSYEQYF.

The rearrangement joins TRBV4-3 to TRBJ2-1; D is perhaps TRBD2 (6 bases). Per germline, CDR1 LGHNA and CDR2 YSLEER. The CDR3 runs to 15 residues. Trimming took off 0 bases at V and 7 bases at J, with 13 bases between the two ends. CDR3 in amino acids: CASSQDRGLGNEQFF. CDR3 nucleotides: TGCGCCAGCAGCCAAGATCGGGGACTTGGGAATGAGCAGTTCTTC.

CDR3 loop: CARSFSTGENSPLHF. The CDR3, as DNA: TGTGCCAGAAGCTTTTCGACAGGGGAGAATTCACCCCTCCACTTT. The chain carries TRBV5-3 and TRBJ1-6; 8 positions agree with TRBD1. TRBV5-3 is identified as an open reading frame with a role that is uncertain. The CDR3 runs 15 residues. The J segment lost 7 bases and the V segment lost 2 bases, leaving 5 bases of the junction unmatched.

V is TRBV4-2 and J is TRBJ2-1; 7 positions match TRBD1. V lost 8 bases to trimming and J lost 12 bases; unmatched junction nucleotides: 7. The germline V gene encodes CDR1 LGHNA and CDR2 YNFKEQ. The CDR3 is 11 residues long. The CDR3 reads CASGDRAVQFF. The CDR3 region has the DNA TGTGCCAGCGGAGACAGGGCCGTGCAGTTCTTC.